The 22 T cell receptor beta chains presented below share a single source sample, sequenced in a study of T cell responses to AZD1222 COVID-19 vaccine. The method was immunoSEQ multiplex PCR; TCRdb's version includes in-frame clones alone and lacks a portion of them. Of some 110,000 clones listed, 80% to 90% are singletons. The starting material was peripheral blood, obtained on day 0 of AZD1222 vaccination. These receptors all stem from an adult in good health.

CDR3 region: CASRPQGPVVHGYTF. CDR3 coding DNA: TGTGCCAGCAGACCCCAAGGCCCCGTGGTGCATGGCTACACCTTC. This chain joins TRBV6-5 and TRBJ1-2; D call uncertain. The length of the CDR3 is 15 residues. Trimming left V 6 bases short and J 6 bases short, with 20 bases between. Germline V gives CDR1 MNHEY, CDR2 SVGAGI.

The rearrangement joins TRBV6-2 or TRBV6-3 to TRBJ2-1, with no clear D. This CDR3 region has 13 residues. Germline-derived CDR1 and CDR2 are MNHEY and SVGEGT. V lost 4 bases and J 4 bases, leaving 8 bases between the germline ends. The CDR3 bases are TGTGCCAGCAGTTTAGTGTTATACAATGAGCAGTTCTTC. Its translation: CASSLVLYNEQFF.

This clone was detected a few times. The rearrangement joins TRBV28 to TRBJ2-1, with D perhaps TRBD2 (6 bases). The V gene lost 7 bases and the J gene lost 0 bases, with 16 bases spanning the gap. Germline CDR1 and CDR2: MDHEN and SYDVKM. This CDR3 region has 16 residues. CDR3 DNA sequence: TGTGCCAGCACCCCCGCGGGGTTGAGCTCCTACAATGAGCAGTTCTTC. Translation: CASTPAGLSSYNEQFF.

This sequence joins TRBV15 and TRBJ2-7; D uncertain. Germline V CDR1 and CDR2: LNHNV, YYDKDF (reference sequence). The CDR3 spans 14 residues. Trimming removed 1 base from V and 2 bases from J, with 9 bases in between. The CDR3 DNA follows: TGTGCCACCAGCAGAGGAGGTGGAACCTACGAGCAGTACTTC. Protein product: CATSRGGGTYEQYF.

This chain uses TRBV10-3 with TRBJ2-3; D uncertain. Per germline, CDR1 ENHRY and CDR2 SYGVKD. The germline V and J ends were trimmed by 11 bases and 3 bases, with 18 bases remaining between them. The CDR3 is 14 residues long. The CDR3 sequence is CALGSPPRTDTQYF. DNA of the CDR3: TGTGCCCTCGGGTCTCCCCCCCGAACAGATACGCAGTATTTT.

V gene TRBV28 combines with J gene TRBJ2-7, with D perhaps TRBD2 (6 bases). The CDR3 has 12 residues. CDR1 and CDR2 from the germline V gene are MDHEN and SYDVKM. The V gene lost 6 bases and the J gene lost 6 bases, with 12 bases spanning the gap. The CDR3 is CASSGSYVEQYF. The CDR3 bases are TGTGCCAGCAGCGGGAGCTACGTCGAGCAGTACTTC.

The chain carries TRBV3-1 (or the pseudogene TRBV3-2) and TRBJ2-5; no reliable D call. This CDR3 region has 15 residues. Germline assignment: CDR1 LGHDT and CDR2 YNNKEL (reference sequence). V dropped 0 bases and J dropped 2 bases, with 10 bases sitting between them. The CDR3 nucleotides read TGTGCCAGCAGCCAAGATCTTCGGGTTCAAGAGACCCAGTACTTC. This sequence encodes CASSQDLRVQETQYF.

The gene calls are TRBV28 and TRBJ2-7; tentatively, D is TRBD2 (6 bases). Trimming removed 2 bases from V and 0 bases from J, with 11 bases in between. CDR3 length: 15 amino acids. Germline values: CDR1 MDHEN, CDR2 SYDVKM. DNA of the CDR3: TGTGCCAGCAGTTTACGGGGGTCGAGCTCCTACGAGCAGTACTTC. Translated, it gives CASSLRGSSSYEQYF. The variable domain in full, with the rest retrieved from reference TRBV28 and TRBJ2-7, is DVKVTQSSRYLVKRTGEKVFLECVQDMDHENMFWYRQDPGLGLRLIYFSYDVKMKEKGDIPEGYSVSREKKERFSLILESASTNQTSMYLCASSLRGSSSYEQYFGPGTRLTVT.

The J gene is TRBJ2-1, the V gene TRBV28; TRBD1 matches 9 bases. The CDR3 consists of 15 residues. The germline CDR1 and CDR2 sequences are MDHEN and SYDVKM. Trimming cost V 6 bases and J 7 bases; bases outside gene matches: 10. CDR3 nucleotides: TGTGCCAGCAGACCCCGGGACAGGGTCGGGAATGAGCAGTTCTTC. Amino acids: CASRPRDRVGNEQFF.

The rearrangement uses TRBV3-1 (or the pseudogene TRBV3-2) and TRBJ2-5; D is unresolved. The V end lost 6 bases, the J end lost 7 bases, and 12 bases lay between the germline ends. CDR3 length: 12 residues. Germline CDR1 reads LGHDT; CDR2 reads YNNKEL (reference sequence). The CDR3 protein is CASRQKPGTQYF. Here the CDR3 DNA reads TGTGCCAGCAGACAAAAGCCCGGGACCCAGTACTTC.

CDR3 bases: TGTGCCAGCACTCCTGGACTAGAAGAGACCCAGTACTTC. Translating gives CASTPGLEETQYF. This chain joins TRBV6-5 and TRBJ2-5, with TRBD2 matching over 7 bases. Germline CDR1 MNHEY, CDR2 SVGAGI. Unmatched junction bases numbered 5, after V lost 7 bases and J lost 3 bases. This CDR3 region has 13 residues.

The genes are TRBV7-2 and TRBJ2-7; 12 bases map to TRBD2. Trimming cost V 5 bases and J 7 bases; bases outside gene matches: 6. The germline V gene encodes CDR1 SGHTA and CDR2 FQGNSA. The CDR3 spans 14 residues. DNA for the CDR3: TGTGCCAGCAGCAAAACACTAGCGGGGGGAGAGCAGTACTTC. This encodes CASSKTLAGGEQYF. The entire variable domain, with the rest obtained from reference TRBV7-2 and TRBJ2-7, is as follows: GAGVSQSPSNKVTEKGKDVELRCDPISGHTALYWYRQSLGQGLEFLIYFQGNSAPDKSGLPSDRFSAERTGGSVSTLTIQRTQQEDSAVYLCASSKTLAGGEQYFGPGTRLTVT.

The chain recombines TRBV5-6 with TRBJ1-1, with TRBD1 matching 7 bases. V lost 4 bases and J lost 4; bases outside the gene matches: 7. Germline CDR1 SGHDT, CDR2 YYEEEE. The CDR3 runs 14 residues. The CDR3 spells CASSLGQQGTEAFF. CDR3 DNA: TGTGCCAGCAGCCTGGGACAGCAAGGCACTGAAGCTTTCTTT.

The rearrangement joins TRBV9 to TRBJ2-4; 8 nucleotides line up with TRBD1. CDR3 size: 13 residues. The V segment lost 4 bases and the J segment 9 bases; nucleotides outside the gene matches: 6. Germline assignment: CDR1 SGDLS and CDR2 YYNGEE. In DNA form, the CDR3 reads TGTGCCAGCAGCCCTCGGACAGGGTCCATTCAGTACTTC. Amino acids: CASSPRTGSIQYF.

The gene calls are TRBV27 and TRBJ2-1, with TRBD2 identical over 7 bases. This CDR3 contains 15 residues. Trimming at V came to 2 bases and at J to 2 bases, leaving 3 bases not matched to a gene. CDR1 MNHEY and CDR2 SMNVEV come from the germline V gene (reference sequence). The CDR3 DNA is TGTGCCAGCAGTTTAGCTAGCGGTGCCTACAATGAGCAGTTCTTC. This encodes CASSLASGAYNEQFF.

This clone appeared a few times. The rearrangement uses TRBV28 and TRBJ1-2; tentative D call: TRBD1 (5 bases). CDR1 MDHEN and CDR2 SYDVKM come from the germline V gene. Trimming left V 4 bases short and J 0 bases short, with 9 bases between. This CDR3 spans 14 amino acids. CDR3 region: CASSWGSTNYGYTF. CDR3 nucleotides: TGTGCCAGCAGTTGGGGCAGTACTAACTATGGCTACACCTTC.

As regards this clone: The junction does not match germline at one end; this may be a read error. The V call is TRBV2, the J call TRBJ2-1, with 9 positions matching TRBD2. The CDR3 loop spans 15 amino acids. Germline V gene data show CDR1 as SNHLY and CDR2 as FYNNEI. CDR3 loop: CASREAGGSSDEQFF. In DNA, the CDR3 is TGTGCCAGCAGGGAAGCGGGAGGTTCGTCCGATGAGCAGTTCTTC.

CDR3 loop: CASSPGTGRGYTEAFF. CDR3 nucleotide sequence: TGTGCCAGCAGCCCTGGGACAGGGAGGGGGTACACTGAAGCTTTCTTT. The rearrangement uses TRBV13 and TRBJ1-1; 9 bases fit TRBD1. Germline V gene sequence: CDR1 PRHDT, CDR2 FYEKMQ (reference sequence). The CDR3 is made up of 16 amino acids. J lost 3 bases, V lost 5 bases, and 10 bases had no gene match.

J is TRBJ2-2 and V is TRBV28; D unresolved. In germline, CDR1 is MDHEN, CDR2 SYDVKM. This CDR3 is 15 amino acids long. V was pared by 7 bases and J by 4 bases, with 16 bases between. CDR3 sequence: CASIPSQGPTGELFF. The CDR3 bases are TGTGCCAGCATTCCAAGCCAAGGGCCCACCGGGGAGCTGTTTTTT.

This CDR3 reads CASSVETHLDTQYF. The CDR3 DNA reads TGTGCCAGCAGCGTAGAAACCCACTTAGATACGCAGTATTTT. The V call is TRBV9, the J call TRBJ2-3; D remains ambiguous. Germline CDR1 reads SGDLS; CDR2 reads YYNGEE. Trimming took 0 bases from V and 5 from J, leaving 10 bases between them. This CDR3 is 14 amino acids long.

The J gene is TRBJ1-2, the V gene TRBV27, with 12 bases lining up with TRBD1. From germline, CDR1 is MNHEY and CDR2 SMNVEV (reference sequence). V gave up 6 bases and J gave up 2 bases; unmatched junction bases: 1. This CDR3 is built from 14 residues. CDR3 sequence reads: CASSGTGGNYGYTF. CDR3 sequence (DNA): TGTGCCAGCAGCGGGACAGGGGGCAACTATGGCTACACCTTC.

J is TRBJ2-4 and V is TRBV19; TRBD1 might be the D (6 bases). Looked up from germline, CDR1 is LNHDA and CDR2 is SQIVND (reference sequence). V lost 3 bases to trimming and J lost 8 bases, with 11 bases between them. CDR3 length: 13 residues. The CDR3 bases are TGTGCCAGTAGTATGCTACCAGGGGACATTCAGTACTTC. It translates to CASSMLPGDIQYF.